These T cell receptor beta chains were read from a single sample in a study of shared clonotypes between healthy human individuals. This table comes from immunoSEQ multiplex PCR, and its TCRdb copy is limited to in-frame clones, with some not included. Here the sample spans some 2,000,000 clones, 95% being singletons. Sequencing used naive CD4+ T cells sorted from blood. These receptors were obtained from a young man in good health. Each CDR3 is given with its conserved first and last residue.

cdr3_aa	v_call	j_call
CASSSGGTTGANVLTF	TRBV28	TRBJ2-6
CASSYSGGVDIQYF	TRBV6-5	TRBJ2-4
CASTRRDTQYF	TRBV21-1	TRBJ2-3
CASSLAFHAPGQAKNSPLHF	TRBV7-8	TRBJ1-6
CASSLKGSGYGYTF	TRBV7-9	TRBJ1-2
CASSQLRGYEQYF	TRBV4-3	TRBJ2-7
CASSFTQSGTAPYGYTF	TRBV5-1	TRBJ1-2
CASSWDGYEQYF	TRBV5-1	TRBJ2-7
CASSLVYLGVETQYF	TRBV7-8	TRBJ2-5
CASSYPLAQGNTEAFF	TRBV6-6	TRBJ1-1
CASRQPQGRNTEAFF	TRBV19	TRBJ1-1